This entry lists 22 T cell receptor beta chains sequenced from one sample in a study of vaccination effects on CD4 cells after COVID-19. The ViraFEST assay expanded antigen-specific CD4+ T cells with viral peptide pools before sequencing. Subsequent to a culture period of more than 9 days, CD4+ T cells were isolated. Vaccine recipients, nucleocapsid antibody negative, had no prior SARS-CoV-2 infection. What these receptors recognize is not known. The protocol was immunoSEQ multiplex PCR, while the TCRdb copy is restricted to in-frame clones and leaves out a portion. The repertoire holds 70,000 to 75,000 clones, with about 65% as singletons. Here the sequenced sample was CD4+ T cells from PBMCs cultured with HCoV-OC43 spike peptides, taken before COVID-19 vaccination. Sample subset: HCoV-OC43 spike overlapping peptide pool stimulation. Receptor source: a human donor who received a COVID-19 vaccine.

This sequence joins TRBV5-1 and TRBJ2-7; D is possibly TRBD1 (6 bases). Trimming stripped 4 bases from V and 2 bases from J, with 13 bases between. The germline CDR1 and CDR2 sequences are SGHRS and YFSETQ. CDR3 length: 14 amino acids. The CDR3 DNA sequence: TGCGCCAGCAGCCCCTCAGGGGATCCCTACGAGCAGTACGTC. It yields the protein CASSPSGDPYEQYV.

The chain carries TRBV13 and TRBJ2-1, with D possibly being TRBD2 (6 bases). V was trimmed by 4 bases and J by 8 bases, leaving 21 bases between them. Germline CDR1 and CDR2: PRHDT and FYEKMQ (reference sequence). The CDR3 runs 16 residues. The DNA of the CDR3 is TGTGCCAGCAGCTCCTCCGGGAGCCCGCGGGGCTATGAGCAGTTCTTC. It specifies CASSSSGSPRGYEQFF.

The CDR3 nucleotides read TGTGCCAGCAGCTTGTCAGGGGGCGGAGGGGATACGCAGTATTTT. It translates to CASSLSGGGGDTQYF. This rearrangement joins TRBV5-8 to TRBJ2-3; 8 bases agree with TRBD1. From germline, CDR1 is SGHTS and CDR2 YDEGEE. J was trimmed by 6 bases and V by 1 base; bases with no gene match: 7. This CDR3 contains 15 residues.

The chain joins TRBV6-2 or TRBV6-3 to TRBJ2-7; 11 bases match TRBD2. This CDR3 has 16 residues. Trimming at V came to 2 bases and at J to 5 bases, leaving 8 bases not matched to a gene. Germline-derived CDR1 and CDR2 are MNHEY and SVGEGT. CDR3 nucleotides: TGTGCCAGCAGTTACGGCCTAGCGGGGGGCAGGGACGAGCAGTACGTC. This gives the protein CASSYGLAGGRDEQYV.

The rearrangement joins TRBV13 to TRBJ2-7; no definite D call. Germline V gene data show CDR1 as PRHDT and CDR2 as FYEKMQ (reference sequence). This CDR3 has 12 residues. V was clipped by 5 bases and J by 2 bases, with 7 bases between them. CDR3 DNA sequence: TGTGCCAGCAGCCGCTATCCCTACGAGCAGTACGTC. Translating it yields CASSRYPYEQYV.

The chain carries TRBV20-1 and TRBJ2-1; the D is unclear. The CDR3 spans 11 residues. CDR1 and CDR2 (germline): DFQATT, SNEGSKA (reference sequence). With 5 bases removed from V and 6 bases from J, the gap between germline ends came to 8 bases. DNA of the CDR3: TGCAGTGCTCCTACAACCAATGAGCAGTTCTTC. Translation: CSAPTTNEQFF.

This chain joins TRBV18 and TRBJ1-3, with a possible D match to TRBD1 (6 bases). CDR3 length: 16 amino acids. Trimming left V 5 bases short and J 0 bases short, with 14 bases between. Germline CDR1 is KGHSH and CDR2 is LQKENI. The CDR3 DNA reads TGTGCCAGCTCAATGGGACACCTCAGCTCTGGAAACACCATATATTTT. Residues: CASSMGHLSSGNTIYF.

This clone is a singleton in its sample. The CDR3 region has the DNA TGTGCCAGCTCACCCGGACAGGATGAAAAACTGTTTTTT. Its protein product is CASSPGQDEKLFF. The chain recombines TRBV18 with TRBJ1-4; 7 bases align to TRBD1. V lost 3 bases, J lost 6 bases, and 1 base stayed unmatched. This CDR3 has 13 amino acids. Germline CDR1 KGHSH, CDR2 LQKENI.

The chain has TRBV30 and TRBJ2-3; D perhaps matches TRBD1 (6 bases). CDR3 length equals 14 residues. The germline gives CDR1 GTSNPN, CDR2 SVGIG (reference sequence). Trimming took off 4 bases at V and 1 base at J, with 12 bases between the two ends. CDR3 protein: CAWKWGRGTDTQYF. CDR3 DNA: TGTGCCTGGAAGTGGGGGCGCGGCACAGATACGCAGTATTTT. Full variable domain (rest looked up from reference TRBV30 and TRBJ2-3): SQTIHQWPATLVQPVGSPLSLECTVEGTSNPNLYWYRQAAGRGLQLLFYSVGIGQISSEVPQNLSASRPQDRQFILSSKKLLLSDSGFYLCAWKWGRGTDTQYFGPGTRLTVL.

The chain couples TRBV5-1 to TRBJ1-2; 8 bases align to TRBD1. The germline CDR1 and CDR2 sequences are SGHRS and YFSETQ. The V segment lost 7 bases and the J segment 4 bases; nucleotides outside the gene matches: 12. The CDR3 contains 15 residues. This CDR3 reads CASGIGTTGGYGYTF. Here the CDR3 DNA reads TGCGCCAGCGGAATAGGGACCACAGGGGGCTATGGCTACACCTTC.

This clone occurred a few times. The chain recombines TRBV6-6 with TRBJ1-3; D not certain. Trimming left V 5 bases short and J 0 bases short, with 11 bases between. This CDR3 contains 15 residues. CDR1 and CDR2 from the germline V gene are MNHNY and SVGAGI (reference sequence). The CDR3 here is CASSRTASSGNTIYF. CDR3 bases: TGTGCCAGCAGTAGGACGGCGAGCTCTGGAAACACCATATATTTT.

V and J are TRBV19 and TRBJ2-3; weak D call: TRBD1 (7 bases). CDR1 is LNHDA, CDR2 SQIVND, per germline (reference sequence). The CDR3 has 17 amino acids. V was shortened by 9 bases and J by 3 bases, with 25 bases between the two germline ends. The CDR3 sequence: CASQGIDTQGGTDTQYF. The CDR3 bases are TGTGCCAGCCAGGGGATAGATACTCAGGGGGGTACAGATACGCAGTATTTT.

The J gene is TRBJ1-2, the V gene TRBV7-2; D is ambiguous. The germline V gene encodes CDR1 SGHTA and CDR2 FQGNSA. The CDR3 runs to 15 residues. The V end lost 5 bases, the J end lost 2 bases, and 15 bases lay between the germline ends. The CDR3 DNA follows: TGTGCCAGCAGCCCCGACGGACGTTCGAACTATGGCTACACCTTC. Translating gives CASSPDGRSNYGYTF.

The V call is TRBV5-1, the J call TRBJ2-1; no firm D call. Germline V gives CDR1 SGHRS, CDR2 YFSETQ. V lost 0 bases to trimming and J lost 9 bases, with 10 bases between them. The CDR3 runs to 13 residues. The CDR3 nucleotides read TGCGCCAGCAGCTTGGGCATATCAAGTGAGCAGTTCTTC. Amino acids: CASSLGISSEQFF.

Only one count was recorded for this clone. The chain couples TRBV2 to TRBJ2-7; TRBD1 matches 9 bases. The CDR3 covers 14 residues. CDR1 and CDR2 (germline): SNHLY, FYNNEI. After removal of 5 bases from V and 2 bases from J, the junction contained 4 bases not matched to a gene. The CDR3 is CASSIRQGAYEQYV. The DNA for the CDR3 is TGTGCCAGCAGTATACGACAGGGGGCCTACGAGCAGTACGTC.

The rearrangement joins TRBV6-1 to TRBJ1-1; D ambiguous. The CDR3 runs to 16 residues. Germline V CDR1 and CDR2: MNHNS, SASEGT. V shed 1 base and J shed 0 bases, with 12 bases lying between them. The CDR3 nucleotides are TGTGCCAGCAGTGAAGAAGACTTTTTCATGAACACTGAAGCTTTCTTT. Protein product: CASSEEDFFMNTEAFF.

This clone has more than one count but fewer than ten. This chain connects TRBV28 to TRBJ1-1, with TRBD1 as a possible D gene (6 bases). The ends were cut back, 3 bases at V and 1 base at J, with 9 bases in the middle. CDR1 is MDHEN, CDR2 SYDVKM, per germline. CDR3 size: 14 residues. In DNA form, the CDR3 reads TGTGCCAGCAGTTTCGGGGGCACGAACACTGAAGCTTTCTTT. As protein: CASSFGGTNTEAFF.

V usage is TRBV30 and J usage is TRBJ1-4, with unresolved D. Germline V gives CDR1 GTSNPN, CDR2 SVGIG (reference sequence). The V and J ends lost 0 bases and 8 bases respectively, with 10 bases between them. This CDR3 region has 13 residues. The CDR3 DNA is TGTGCCTGGAGTGTTCAGGTTGGCGAAAAACTGTTTTTT. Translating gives CAWSVQVGEKLFF.

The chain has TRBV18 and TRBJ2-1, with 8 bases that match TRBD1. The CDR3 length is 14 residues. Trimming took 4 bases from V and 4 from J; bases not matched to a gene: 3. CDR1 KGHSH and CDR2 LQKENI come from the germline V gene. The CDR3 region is CASSRDRGYNEQFF. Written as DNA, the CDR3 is TGTGCCAGCTCACGAGACAGGGGATACAATGAGCAGTTCTTC.

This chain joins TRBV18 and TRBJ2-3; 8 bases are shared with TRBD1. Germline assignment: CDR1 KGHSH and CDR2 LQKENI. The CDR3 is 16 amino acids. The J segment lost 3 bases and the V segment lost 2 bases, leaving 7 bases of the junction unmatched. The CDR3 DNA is TGTGCCAGCTCACCAATCAGGGGGCTAGGAACAGATACGCAGTATTTT. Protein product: CASSPIRGLGTDTQYF.

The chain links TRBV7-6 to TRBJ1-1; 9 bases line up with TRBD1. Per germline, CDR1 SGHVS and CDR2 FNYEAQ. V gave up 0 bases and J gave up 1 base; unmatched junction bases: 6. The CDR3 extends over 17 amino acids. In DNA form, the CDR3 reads TGTGCCAGCAGCTTAGCGGGGACAGGGAGGGGGAACACTGAAGCTTTCTTT. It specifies CASSLAGTGRGNTEAFF. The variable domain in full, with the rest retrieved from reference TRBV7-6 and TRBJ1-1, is GAGVSQSPRYKVTKRGQDVALRCDPISGHVSLYWYRQALGQGPEFLTYFNYEAQQDKSGLPNDRFSAERPEGSISTLTIQRTEQRDSAMYRCASSLAGTGRGNTEAFFGQGTRLTVV.

The DNA of the CDR3 is TGCGCCAGCAGCTATACAGGCCCAGCGGGCTACACCTTC. It specifies CASSYTGPAGYTF. The chain is built from TRBV5-1 and TRBJ1-2; tentative D call: TRBD1 (5 bases). This CDR3 comprises 13 residues. Trimming stripped 3 bases from V and 8 bases from J, with 14 bases between. Germline-derived CDR1 and CDR2 are SGHRS and YFSETQ.